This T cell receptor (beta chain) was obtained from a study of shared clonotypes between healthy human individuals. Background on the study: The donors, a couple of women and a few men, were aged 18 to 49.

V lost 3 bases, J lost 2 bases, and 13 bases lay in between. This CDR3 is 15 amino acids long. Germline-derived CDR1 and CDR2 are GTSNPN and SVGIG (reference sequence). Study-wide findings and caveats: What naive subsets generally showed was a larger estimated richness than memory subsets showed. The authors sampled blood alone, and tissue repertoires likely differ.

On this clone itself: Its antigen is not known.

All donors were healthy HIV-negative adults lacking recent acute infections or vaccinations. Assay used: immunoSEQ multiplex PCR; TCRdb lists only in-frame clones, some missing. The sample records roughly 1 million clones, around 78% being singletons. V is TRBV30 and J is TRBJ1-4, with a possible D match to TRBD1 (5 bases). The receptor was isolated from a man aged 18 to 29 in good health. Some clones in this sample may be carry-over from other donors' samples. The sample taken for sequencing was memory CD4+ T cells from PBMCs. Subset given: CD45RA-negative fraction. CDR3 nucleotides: TGTGCCTGGAGCTTGAAAGGGGTTACTAATGAAAAACTGTTTTTT. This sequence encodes CAWSLKGVTNEKLFF.